This T cell receptor (beta chain) was sequenced in a study of blood T cell repertoires in COVID-19. Study-level information: From T cells, B-cell-depleted T cells, or PBMCs came the material, which was cDNA or gDNA.

The CDR3 is 12 amino acids. Per germline, CDR1 SGHRS and CDR2 YFSETQ. V was shortened by 0 bases and J by 8 bases, with 8 bases between the two germline ends. TCRdb keeps only in-frame clones here, not all; method: immunoSEQ multiplex PCR. The profile shows roughly 480,000 clones, approximately 89% of them singletons. The sample consisted of peripheral blood. This clonotype was sampled from a man aged 18 to 29 with COVID-19, enrolled during active disease. The chain combines TRBV5-1 with TRBJ1-1; D unclear. CDR3 sequence (DNA): TGCGCCAGCAGCTTGGAGCGATTGGAAGCTTTCTTT. Translation: CASSLERLEAFF.